A selection of T cell receptor beta chains follows, all from one sample in a study of CD8 T cells in ankylosing spondylitis. TCRdb independently ran MiXCR on the 5' RACE reads; one entry per CDR3 protein. The sample contains approximately 540,000 distinct CDR3 sequences, about 13% of which appear only once. The specimen sequenced was blood, either unsorted or a sorted T cell fraction (not recorded which). These receptor sequences come from a male donor with ankylosing spondylitis. Each CDR3 is given with its conserved first and last residue. D genes are given only for firm matches. Not all rows give a size; the values are once, few, many and, for expanded clones, a class.

j_gene | len | v_gene | abundance | d_gene | CDR3aa | CDR3nt
TRBJ1-5 | 14 | TRBV12-3/TRBV12-4 | many | NA | CASSQSFGNQPQHF | TGTGCCAGCAGTCAATCTTTTGGCAATCAGCCCCAGCATTTT
TRBJ2-6 | 19 | TRBV3-1 | NA | NA | CASSPEKRGGEKGANVLTF | TGTGCCAGCAGCCCAGAAAAGAGAGGCGGGGAAAAAGGGGCCAACGTCCTGACTTTC
TRBJ2-1 | 14 | TRBV27 | few | NA | CASSFGLDYNEQFF | TGTGCCAGCAGTTTTGGACTGGACTACAATGAGCAGTTCTTC
TRBJ1-2 | 12 | TRBV27 | NA | NA | CASSFRGHGHTF | TGTGCCAGCAGTTTCCGGGGCCATGGCCACACCTTC
TRBJ2-7 | 15 | TRBV20-1 | NA | TRBD1 | CSAPMPGTGEETQYF | TGCAGTGCCCCCATGCCAGGGACAGGGGAGGAGACGCAGTACTTC
TRBJ1-2 | 15 | TRBV20-1 | many | TRBD1 | CSARDLQGAMDGYTF | TGCAGTGCTAGAGATCTACAGGGGGCGATGGATGGCTACACCTTC
TRBJ2-5 | 13 | TRBV20-1 | NA | NA | CSARDYTQETQYF | TGCAGTGCTAGAGATTATACTCAAGAGACCCAGTACTTC
TRBJ2-1 | 14 | TRBV29-1 | many | NA | CSAAPGISYNEQFF | TGCAGCGCCGCCCCAGGGATCTCCTACAATGAGCAGTTCTTC
TRBJ2-2 | 17 | TRBV21-1 | NA | NA | CASSRGEGAPGTGELFF | TGTGCCAGCAGCAGAGGGGAAGGAGCGCCCGGAACCGGGGAGCTGTTTTTT
TRBJ2-3 | 16 | TRBV4-1 | NA | TRBD2 | CASSQSPSGSTDTQYF | TGCGCCAGCAGCCAGTCCCCTAGCGGTAGCACAGATACGCAGTATTTT
TRBJ2-2 | 14 | TRBV20-1 | NA | TRBD2 | CSARTSGKAGELFF | TGCAGTGCTAGGACTAGCGGGAAGGCCGGGGAGCTGTTTTTT
TRBJ2-5 | 16 | TRBV5-1 | NA | TRBD2 | CASSLGLAGTQETQYF | TGCGCCAGCAGCTTGGGATTAGCGGGAACCCAAGAGACCCAGTACTTC
TRBJ2-4 | 14 | TRBV18 | many | NA | CASSPRRGQNIQYF | TGTGCCAGCTCACCGAGGAGGGGGCAAAACATTCAGTACTTC
TRBJ1-5 | 13 | TRBV12-3/TRBV12-4 | few | NA | CASSLHTNQPQHF | TGTGCCAGCAGTTTACATACCAATCAGCCCCAGCATTTT
TRBJ2-1 | 16 | TRBV10-3 | few | TRBD1 | CAISDPEGQGSNEQFF | TGTGCCATCAGTGACCCCGAGGGACAGGGGTCCAATGAGCAGTTCTTC